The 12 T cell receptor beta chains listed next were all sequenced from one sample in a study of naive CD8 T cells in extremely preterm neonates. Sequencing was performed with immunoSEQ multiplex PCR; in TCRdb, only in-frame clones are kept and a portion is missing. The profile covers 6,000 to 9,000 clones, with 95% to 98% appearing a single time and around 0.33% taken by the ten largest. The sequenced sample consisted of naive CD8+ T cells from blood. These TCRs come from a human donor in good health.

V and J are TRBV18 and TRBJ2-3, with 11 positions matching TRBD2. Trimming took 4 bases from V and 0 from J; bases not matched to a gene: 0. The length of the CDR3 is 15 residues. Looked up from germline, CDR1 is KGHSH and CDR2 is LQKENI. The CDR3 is CASSRTSGSTDTQYF. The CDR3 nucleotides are TGTGCCAGCTCACGGACTAGCGGGAGCACAGATACGCAGTATTTT.

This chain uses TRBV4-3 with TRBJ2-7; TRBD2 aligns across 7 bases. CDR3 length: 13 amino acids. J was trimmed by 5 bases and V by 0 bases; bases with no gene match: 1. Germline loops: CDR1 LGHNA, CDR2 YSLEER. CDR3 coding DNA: TGCGCCAGCAGCCAAGAGGGGGGGGACGAGCAGTACTTC. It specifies CASSQEGGDEQYF.

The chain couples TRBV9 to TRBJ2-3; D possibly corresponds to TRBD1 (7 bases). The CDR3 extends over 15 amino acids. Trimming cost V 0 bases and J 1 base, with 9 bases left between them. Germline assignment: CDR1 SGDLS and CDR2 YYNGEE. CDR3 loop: CASSVGRGGTDTQYF. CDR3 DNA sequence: TGTGCCAGCAGCGTAGGCAGGGGGGGCACAGATACGCAGTATTTT. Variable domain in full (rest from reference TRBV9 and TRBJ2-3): DSGVTQTPKHLITATGQRVTLRCSPRSGDLSVYWYQQSLDQGLQFLIQYYNGEERAKGNILERFSAQQFPDLHSELNLSSLELGDSALYFCASSVGRGGTDTQYFGPGTRLTVL.

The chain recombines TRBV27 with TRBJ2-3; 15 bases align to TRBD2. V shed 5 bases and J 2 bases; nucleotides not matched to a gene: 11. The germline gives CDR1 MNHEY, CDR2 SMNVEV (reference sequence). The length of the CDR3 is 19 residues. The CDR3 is CASSPLGLAGGLSTDTQYF. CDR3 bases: TGTGCCAGCAGTCCCCTGGGACTAGCGGGGGGCCTGTCCACAGATACGCAGTATTTT.

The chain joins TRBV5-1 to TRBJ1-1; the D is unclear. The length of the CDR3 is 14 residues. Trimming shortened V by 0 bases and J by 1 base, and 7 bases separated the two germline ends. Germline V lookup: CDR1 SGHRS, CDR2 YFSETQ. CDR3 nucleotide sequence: TGCGCCAGCAGCTTGGGTACAGCGAACACTGAAGCTTTCTTT. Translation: CASSLGTANTEAFF. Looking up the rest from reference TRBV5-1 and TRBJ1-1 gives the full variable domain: KAGVTQTPRYLIKTRGQQVTLSCSPISGHRSVSWYQQTPGQGLQFLFEYFSETQRNKGNFPGRFSGRQFSNSRSEMNVSTLELGDSALYLCASSLGTANTEAFFGQGTRLTVV.

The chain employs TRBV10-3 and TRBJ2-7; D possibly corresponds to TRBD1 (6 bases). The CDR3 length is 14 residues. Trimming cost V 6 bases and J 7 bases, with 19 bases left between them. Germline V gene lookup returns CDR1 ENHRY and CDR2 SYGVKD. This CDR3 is CAIRPTGPPWEQYF. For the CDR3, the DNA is TGTGCCATCAGGCCGACAGGACCCCCTTGGGAGCAGTACTTC.

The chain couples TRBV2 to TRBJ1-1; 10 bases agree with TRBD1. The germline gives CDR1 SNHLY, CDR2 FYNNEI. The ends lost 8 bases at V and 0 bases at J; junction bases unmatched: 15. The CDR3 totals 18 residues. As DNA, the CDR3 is TGTGCCAGCCGAGGGGACAGGGGAACATCATTTCTGAACACTGAAGCTTTCTTT. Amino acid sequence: CASRGDRGTSFLNTEAFF.

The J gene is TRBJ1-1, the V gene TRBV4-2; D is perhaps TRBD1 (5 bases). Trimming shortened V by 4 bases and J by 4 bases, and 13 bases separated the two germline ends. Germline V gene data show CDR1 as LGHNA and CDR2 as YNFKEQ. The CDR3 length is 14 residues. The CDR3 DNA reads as TGTGCCAGCAGCCCAAGTGGGGGGATCACTGAAGCTTTCTTT. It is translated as CASSPSGGITEAFF.

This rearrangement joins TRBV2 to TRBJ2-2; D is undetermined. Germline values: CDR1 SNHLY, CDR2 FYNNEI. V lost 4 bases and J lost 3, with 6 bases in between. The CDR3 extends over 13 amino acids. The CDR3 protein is CASSAFDTGELFF. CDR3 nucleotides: TGTGCCAGCAGTGCTTTCGACACCGGGGAGCTGTTTTTT.

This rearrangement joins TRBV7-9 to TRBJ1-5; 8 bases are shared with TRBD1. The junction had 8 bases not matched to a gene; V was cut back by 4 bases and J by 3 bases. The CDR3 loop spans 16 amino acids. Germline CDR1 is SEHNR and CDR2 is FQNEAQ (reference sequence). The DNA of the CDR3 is TGTGCCAGCAGCTGGGGGGGACAGGTGAACAATCAGCCCCAGCATTTT. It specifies CASSWGGQVNNQPQHF.

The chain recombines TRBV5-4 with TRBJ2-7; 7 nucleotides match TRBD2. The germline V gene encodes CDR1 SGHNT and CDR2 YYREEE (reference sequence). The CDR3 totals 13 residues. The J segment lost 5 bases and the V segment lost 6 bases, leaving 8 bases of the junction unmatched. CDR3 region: CASTAGGYNEQYF. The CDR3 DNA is TGTGCCAGCACCGCCGGGGGGTACAACGAGCAGTACTTC.

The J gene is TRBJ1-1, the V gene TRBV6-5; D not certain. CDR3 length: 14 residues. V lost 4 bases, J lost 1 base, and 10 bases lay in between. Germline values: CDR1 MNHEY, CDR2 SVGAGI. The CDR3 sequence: CASSFYPGNTEAFF. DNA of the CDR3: TGTGCCAGCAGTTTCTATCCTGGGAACACTGAAGCTTTCTTT.